This T cell receptor (beta chain) derives from a study of blood T cell repertoires in COVID-19. Across the study: Both acute and convalescent COVID-19 samples were obtained from the United States, Italy and Spain.

The method was immunoSEQ multiplex PCR; TCRdb's version includes in-frame clones alone and lacks a portion of them. Found here are fewer than 150,000 clones, more than 80% of them singletons; the top ten hold around 5.5%. CDR3 length: 17 amino acids. V was shortened by 3 bases and J by 5 bases, with 20 bases between the two germline ends. Germline V gene lookup returns CDR1 SGHTA and CDR2 FQGNSA. Seattle patients were enrolled while actively infected and followed longitudinally. The receptor was derived from a woman aged 60-70 years with COVID-19, enrolled during active disease. The sequenced material came from peripheral blood. V gene TRBV7-2 combines with J gene TRBJ2-1; D is perhaps TRBD2 (7 bases). Here the CDR3 reads CASSLVLGGGDNNEQFF. CDR3 sequence (DNA): TGTGCCAGCAGCTTGGTCCTAGGGGGAGGGGACAACAATGAGCAGTTCTTC.